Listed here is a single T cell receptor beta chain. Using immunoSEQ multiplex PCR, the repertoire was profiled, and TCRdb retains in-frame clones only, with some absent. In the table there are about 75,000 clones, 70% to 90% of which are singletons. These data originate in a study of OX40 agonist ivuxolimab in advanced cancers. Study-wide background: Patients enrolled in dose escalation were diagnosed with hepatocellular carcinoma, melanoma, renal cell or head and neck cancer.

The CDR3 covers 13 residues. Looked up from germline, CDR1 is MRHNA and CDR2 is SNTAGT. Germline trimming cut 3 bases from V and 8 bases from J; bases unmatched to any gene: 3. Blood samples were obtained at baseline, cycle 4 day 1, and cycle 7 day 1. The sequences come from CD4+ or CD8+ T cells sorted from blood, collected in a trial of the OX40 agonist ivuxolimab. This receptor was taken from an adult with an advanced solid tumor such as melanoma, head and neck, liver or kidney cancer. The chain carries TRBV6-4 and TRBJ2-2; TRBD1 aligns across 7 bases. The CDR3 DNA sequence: TGTGCCAGCAGTGAACAGGGGACAGGGGAGCTGTTTTTT. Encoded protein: CASSEQGTGELFF.